This T cell receptor beta chain emerged from a study of identifying expanded T cells in peripheral blood. This clone has just one count. What it recognizes is unknown. V dropped 3 bases and J dropped 4; count of bases not matched to a gene: 11. Germline V gene lookup returns CDR1 SEHNR and CDR2 FQNEAQ (reference sequence). The CDR3 contains 16 residues. This table comes from immunoSEQ multiplex PCR, and its TCRdb copy is limited to in-frame clones, with some not included. Of over 45,000 clones detected, under 85% appear once; the ten largest clones hold roughly 15%. Healthy donors had no documented immune events, such as infections, while sampled. Study outcomes and limitations: Across healthy donors, higher total template counts meant significantly greater approximately two-week count variance.

The chain combines TRBV7-9 with TRBJ2-7; 8 bases align to TRBD1. Sequenced: blood. The TCR sequence derives from a person between 18 and 75 years old in good health. CDR3 sequence: CASSLDEDRAAYEQYF. CDR3 nucleotides: TGTGCCAGCAGCTTGGATGAGGACAGGGCGGCGTACGAGCAGTACTTC.